Listed below are T cell receptor beta chains from one sample, sequenced in a study of cytomegalovirus exposure and HLA in healthy donors. Sequenced by immunoSEQ multiplex PCR; TCRdb stores in-frame clones only, minus some. Among about 95,000 clones, around four fifths were seen once, and the ten largest hold approximately 4%. What was sequenced was PBMCs. All receptors derive from a woman aged 40 to 55 in good health and CMV-seropositive. The CDR3 runs from the conserved cysteine through the conserved F or W. A D gene is named only where the DNA matches it firmly. Size tells how often a clone was seen (once, few, many) or the class of an expanded clone, and some rows leave it out.

D,V,size,J,length,CDR3,DNA
TRBD2,TRBV10-2,few,TRBJ2-1,15,CASKTGLAPAQEQFF,TGCGCCAGCAAGACAGGACTAGCGCCTGCCCAAGAGCAGTTCTTC
NA,TRBV19,NA,TRBJ2-1,14,CASSPSIVVNEQFF,TGTGCCAGTAGTCCAAGCATAGTAGTCAATGAGCAGTTCTTC
NA,TRBV6-1,NA,TRBJ1-1,13,CASSSNLNTEAFF,TGTGCCAGCAGTAGCAACTTGAACACTGAAGCTTTCTTT
NA,TRBV2,NA,TRBJ2-2,13,CASSGGTAGELFF,TGTGCCAGCAGTGGCGGGACGGCCGGGGAGCTGTTTTTT
TRBD2,TRBV7-3,NA,TRBJ2-5,14,CASSLASGTETQYF,TGTGCCAGCAGCTTGGCTAGCGGGACAGAGACCCAGTACTTC
TRBD1,TRBV2,NA,TRBJ1-3,16,CASSEDRVFSGNTIYF,TGTGCCAGCAGTGAGGACAGGGTTTTCTCTGGAAACACCATATATTTT
TRBD2,TRBV4-1,NA,TRBJ2-3,16,CASSPQASGSTDTQYF,TGCGCCAGCAGCCCCCAGGCTAGCGGGAGTACAGATACGCAGTATTTT
NA,TRBV4-1,NA,TRBJ1-2,13,CASSLGGNDGYTF,TGCGCCAGCAGTCTGGGGGGGAACGATGGCTACACCTTC
NA,TRBV11-1,NA,TRBJ1-3,16,CASSLGQLFSGNTIYF,TGTGCCAGCAGCTTAGGACAGCTGTTCTCTGGAAACACCATATATTTT
NA,TRBV7-8,NA,TRBJ1-4,14,CASSSGIVLEKLFF,TGTGCCAGCAGCTCAGGGATAGTTCTGGAAAAACTGTTTTTT
NA,TRBV5-1,NA,TRBJ1-4,15,CASSLEGVVNEKLFF,TGCGCCAGCAGCTTGGAAGGGGTTGTAAATGAAAAACTGTTTTTT
NA,TRBV19,few,TRBJ2-2,14,CATGIGANTGELFF,TGTGCCACCGGAATCGGGGCGAACACCGGGGAGCTGTTTTTT
TRBD2,TRBV6-1,NA,TRBJ2-3,15,CASVRLAGTTDTQYF,TGTGCCAGCGTCCGACTAGCGGGGACCACAGATACGCAGTATTTT
NA,TRBV4-1,NA,TRBJ2-5,14,CASSQLELQETQYF,TGCGCCAGCAGCCAATTGGAACTACAAGAGACCCAGTACTTC
NA,TRBV7-8,NA,TRBJ1-5,14,CASSLNRDLGAQHF,TGTGCCAGCAGCTTAAACAGGGATTTGGGAGCCCAGCATTTT
NA,TRBV19,NA,TRBJ2-4,13,CASKGPGSNIQYF,TGTGCCAGTAAGGGCCCCGGGAGTAACATTCAGTACTTC
TRBD1,TRBV5-5,NA,TRBJ2-7,15,CASSYTGGGSYEQYF,TGTGCCAGCAGCTATACAGGGGGTGGCTCCTACGAGCAGTACTTC
NA,TRBV19,few,TRBJ1-5,14,CASSVGRSNQPQHF,TGTGCCAGTAGTGTGGGGAGGAGCAATCAGCCCCAGCATTTT
TRBD1,TRBV10-2,NA,TRBJ1-5,15,CASSETGGFDQPQHF,TGCGCCAGCAGTGAGACAGGGGGCTTTGATCAGCCCCAGCATTTT
TRBD1,TRBV19,NA,TRBJ1-5,17,CASSMVAGGYSNQPQHF,TGTGCCAGTAGTATGGTTGCAGGGGGTTATAGCAATCAGCCCCAGCATTTT
TRBD2,TRBV2,NA,TRBJ2-7,14,CASSGLAGSYEQYF,TGTGCCAGCAGTGGACTAGCGGGCTCCTACGAGCAGTACTTC
TRBD1,TRBV4-1,once,TRBJ1-4,15,CASSHPGQGREKLFF,TGCGCCAGCAGCCATCCGGGACAGGGGAGAGAAAAACTGTTTTTT
NA,TRBV6-6,few,TRBJ2-5,14,CASSYSGSQETQYF,TGTGCCAGCAGTTACTCGGGCAGCCAAGAGACCCAGTACTTC
NA,TRBV7-9,NA,TRBJ1-1,15,CSSSLVDRRGGEAFF,TGTTCCAGCAGCTTAGTGGACCGAAGGGGGGGTGAAGCTTTCTTT
TRBD2,TRBV5-6,NA,TRBJ2-7,13,CASSWGTTRGKYF,TGTGCCAGCAGCTGGGGGACTACTCGGGGGAAGTACTTC
TRBD2,TRBV27,once,TRBJ2-5,15,CASSDWTSGRETQYF,TGTGCCAGCAGTGACTGGACTAGCGGGAGAGAGACCCAGTACTTC
TRBD1,TRBV14,NA,TRBJ2-7,15,CASSQRQGAPYEQYF,TGTGCCAGCAGCCAAAGACAGGGGGCCCCTTACGAGCAGTACTTC
NA,TRBV19,NA,TRBJ2-7,13,CASTNDGGYEQYF,TGTGCCAGCACTAACGACGGGGGTTACGAGCAGTACTTC
TRBD2,TRBV5-6,NA,TRBJ2-7,15,CASSLWGSGSYEQYF,TGTGCCAGCAGCTTGTGGGGTAGCGGGAGCTACGAGCAGTACTTC
NA,TRBV5-1,few,TRBJ2-2,15,CASSPEAIVSGELFF,TGCGCCAGCAGCCCGGAGGCCATAGTCTCCGGGGAGCTGTTTTTT
TRBD1,TRBV4-1,NA,TRBJ2-5,17,CASSQAALTGGGETQYF,TGCGCCAGCAGCCAAGCTGCCTTGACAGGGGGCGGAGAGACCCAGTACTTC
TRBD2,TRBV5-6,NA,TRBJ2-1,16,CASSFPSGPSYNEQFF,TGTGCCAGCAGCTTCCCTAGCGGGCCCTCCTACAATGAGCAGTTCTTC
NA,TRBV2,NA,TRBJ2-1,14,CASSEFSSYNEQFF,TGTGCCAGCAGTGAATTCAGTTCCTACAATGAGCAGTTCTTC
TRBD1,TRBV27,few,TRBJ2-1,16,CASSFSGQTYYNEQFF,TGTGCCAGCAGTTTCTCGGGACAGACTTACTACAATGAGCAGTTCTTC
NA,TRBV11-3,NA,TRBJ2-3,14,CASSLEGGSDTQYF,TGTGCCAGCAGCTTAGAAGGAGGGTCAGATACGCAGTATTTT
TRBD1,TRBV7-9,NA,TRBJ1-1,18,CASSLDLRQGFLGTEAFF,TGTGCCAGCAGCCTGGACCTTAGACAGGGATTTTTGGGTACTGAAGCTTTCTTT
NA,TRBV6-5,NA,TRBJ1-2,13,CASSLDSNYGYTF,TGTGCCAGCAGTTTGGACAGCAACTATGGCTACACCTTC
TRBD2,TRBV19,few,TRBJ2-5,14,CATREGGPQETQYF,TGTGCCACCAGGGAGGGAGGGCCTCAAGAGACCCAGTACTTC
TRBD1,TRBV9,NA,TRBJ2-7,15,CASSLRQGGGYEQYF,TGTGCCAGCAGCCTCCGACAGGGGGGGGGCTACGAGCAGTACTTC
NA,TRBV2,few,TRBJ2-1,13,CASSEGRYNEQFF,TGTGCCAGCAGTGAGGGCAGATACAATGAGCAGTTCTTC
TRBD2,TRBV19,NA,TRBJ2-1,16,CASSMPRLAGNNEQFF,TGTGCCAGTAGTATGCCCCGACTAGCGGGCAACAATGAGCAGTTCTTC
TRBD1,TRBV7-9,NA,TRBJ2-1,16,CASSPWGDREHNEQFF,TGTGCCAGCAGCCCCTGGGGGGACAGGGAGCACAATGAGCAGTTCTTC